A single sample is the source of the 21 T cell receptor beta chains below, sequenced in a study of blood T cell repertoires in COVID-19. Clones were sequenced by immunoSEQ multiplex PCR, and TCRdb holds only the in-frame ones, with some missing. This table holds approximately 150,000 clones, around 80% found once. Sequencing used PBMCs or T cells enriched from blood (not recorded which). The receptor source for this set is a man aged 45-65 years who had recovered from COVID-19.

The chain carries TRBV30 and TRBJ2-3, with TRBD2 identical over 11 bases. The CDR3 loop spans 16 amino acids. The germline gives CDR1 GTSNPN, CDR2 SVGIG (reference sequence). V was pared by 3 bases and J by 2 bases, with 7 bases of the junction left unmatched. The CDR3, as DNA: TGTGCCTGGAGCGCAACTAGCGGGGGCCCCACAGATACGCAGTATTTT. Its protein product is CAWSATSGGPTDTQYF.

The count of this clone is one. The V call is TRBV3-1 (or the pseudogene TRBV3-2), the J call TRBJ1-1; 9 bases match TRBD1. Germline V gives CDR1 LGHDT, CDR2 YNNKEL (reference sequence). This CDR3 is built from 14 residues. Trimming took 6 bases from V and 5 from J; bases not matched to a gene: 7. For the CDR3, the DNA is TGTGCCAGCAGTTTGACAGGGGGGATGACTGAAGCTTTCTTT. Protein sequence: CASSLTGGMTEAFF.

The chain combines TRBV18 with TRBJ2-7, with 8 bases fitting TRBD2. CDR1 and CDR2 (germline): KGHSH, LQKENI. CDR3 length: 15 amino acids. J was trimmed by 0 bases and V by 2 bases; bases with no gene match: 3. The CDR3 reads CASSPGGLGSYEQYF. Here the CDR3 DNA reads TGTGCCAGCTCACCAGGGGGACTAGGCTCCTACGAGCAGTACTTC.

This chain connects TRBV28 to TRBJ2-7; tentatively, D is TRBD1 (6 bases). V lost 11 bases and J 2 bases, leaving 13 bases between the germline ends. The CDR3 contains 12 residues. The germline gives CDR1 MDHEN, CDR2 SYDVKM. CDR3 bases: TGTGCCGTGACAGGCTTCCCCTACGAGCAGTACTTC. Its protein is CAVTGFPYEQYF.

This chain uses TRBV11-3 with TRBJ2-3; 8 nucleotides align to TRBD1. This CDR3 is 16 amino acids long. Per germline, CDR1 SGHNT and CDR2 YENEEA. With V trimmed by 1 base and J by 2 bases, 5 bases remained unmatched. CDR3 residues: CASSLAGQGFTDTQYF. The CDR3 nucleotides are TGTGCCAGCAGCTTAGCTGGACAGGGATTCACAGATACGCAGTATTTT.

This clone came up once. The chain combines TRBV7-3 with TRBJ2-5; D not certain. With 4 bases removed from V and 2 bases from J, the gap between germline ends came to 5 bases. The CDR3 is 12 amino acids. The germline V gene has CDR1 SGHTA and CDR2 FQGTGA. The CDR3 region has the DNA TGTGCCAGCAGCTCCAATCAAGAGACCCAGTACTTC. It specifies CASSSNQETQYF.

The rearrangement links TRBV7-8 to TRBJ1-5; a weak D match, TRBD1 (6 bases). Germline V gives CDR1 SGHVS, CDR2 FQNEAQ. The CDR3 is made up of 15 amino acids. The V and J ends lost 5 bases and 2 bases respectively, with 13 bases between them. In nucleotides, the CDR3 is TGTGCCAGCAGCGTGGGCTCAGGGGGCAATCAGCCCCAGCATTTT. Protein sequence: CASSVGSGGNQPQHF.

The rearrangement joins TRBV5-1 to TRBJ2-7, with TRBD1 matching 8 bases. In germline, CDR1 is SGHRS, CDR2 YFSETQ. This CDR3 comprises 13 residues. V was clipped by 7 bases and J by 3 bases; unmatched bases: 6. The CDR3 DNA follows: TGCGCCAGCGCAAATGGGACAGGCTACGAGCAGTACTTC. Translated, it gives CASANGTGYEQYF.

The chain is built from TRBV30 and TRBJ2-2; 7 nucleotides line up with TRBD2. J gave up 7 bases and V 0 bases, and 5 bases lay outside the gene matches. Germline assignment: CDR1 GTSNPN and CDR2 SVGIG (reference sequence). The CDR3 covers 14 residues. CDR3 amino acids: CAWSVLGEGGELFF. The CDR3 nucleotides are TGTGCCTGGAGTGTACTAGGGGAGGGCGGGGAGCTGTTTTTT.

The chain carries TRBV19 and TRBJ1-6, with 7 bases matching TRBD1. The germline V gene has CDR1 LNHDA and CDR2 SQIVND (reference sequence). The CDR3 runs 15 residues. The V and J ends lost 2 bases and 7 bases, in that order; junction bases with no gene match: 5. The CDR3 sequence: CASSIYSGQNSPLHF. The CDR3 DNA is TGTGCCAGTAGTATATATTCGGGACAGAATTCACCCCTCCACTTT.

The V call is TRBV30, the J call TRBJ2-6; D perhaps matches TRBD2 (6 bases). The CDR3 loop spans 17 amino acids. The ends were cut back, 0 bases at V and 4 bases at J, with 16 bases in the middle. Germline CDR1 reads GTSNPN; CDR2 reads SVGIG (reference sequence). CDR3 in DNA: TGTGCCTGGAGTGTTTCGTGGGAGGTCCAGGGGGCCAACGTCCTGACTTTC. Protein sequence: CAWSVSWEVQGANVLTF. Using reference TRBV30 and TRBJ2-6 for the parts outside the CDR3, the full variable domain is SQTIHQWPATLVQPVGSPLSLECTVEGTSNPNLYWYRQAAGRGLQLLFYSVGIGQISSEVPQNLSASRPQDRQFILSSKKLLLSDSGFYLCAWSVSWEVQGANVLTFGAGSRLTVL.

This rearrangement joins TRBV5-1 to TRBJ1-2, with D possibly TRBD1 on 6 matching bases. Germline V gene sequence: CDR1 SGHRS, CDR2 YFSETQ. V lost 0 bases and J 8 bases, leaving 14 bases between the germline ends. There are 14 residues in the CDR3. The CDR3 DNA sequence: TGCGCCAGCAGCTTGGTCTCACAGGGTGGCGGCTACACCTTC. This translates into CASSLVSQGGGYTF. Combining the CDR3 with reference TRBV5-1 and TRBJ1-2 gives the whole variable domain KAGVTQTPRYLIKTRGQQVTLSCSPISGHRSVSWYQQTPGQGLQFLFEYFSETQRNKGNFPGRFSGRQFSNSRSEMNVSTLELGDSALYLCASSLVSQGGGYTFGSGTRLTVV.

This chain joins TRBV4-1 and TRBJ1-2; perhaps TRBD1 as D (6 bases). The CDR3 has 15 residues. Germline values: CDR1 MGHRA, CDR2 YSYEKL. V was trimmed by 1 base and J by 1 base, leaving 10 bases between them. The CDR3, as DNA: TGCGCCAGCAGCCAAGCAGGGGCCCTTAACTATGGCTACACCTTC. Encoded protein: CASSQAGALNYGYTF.

V gene TRBV3-1 (or the pseudogene TRBV3-2) combines with J gene TRBJ1-6; tentatively, D is TRBD1 (5 bases). CDR1 is LGHDT and CDR2 is YNNKEL in the germline V gene (reference sequence). The CDR3 has 14 residues. Trimming left V 4 bases short and J 5 bases short, with 9 bases between. The CDR3 region is CASSLRENNSPLHF. The CDR3 DNA is TGTGCCAGCAGCCTCAGGGAAAATAATTCACCCCTCCACTTT.

This sequence joins TRBV27 and TRBJ1-1, with D perhaps matching TRBD1 (6 bases). The CDR3 is 15 amino acids. The germline V and J ends were trimmed by 0 bases and 8 bases, with 16 bases remaining between them. The germline V gene has CDR1 MNHEY and CDR2 SMNVEV (reference sequence). The chain's CDR3 is CASSLSTGSVYEAFF. The DNA for the CDR3 is TGTGCCAGCAGTTTATCGACAGGCTCGGTGTACGAAGCTTTCTTT.

The chain recombines TRBV5-1 with TRBJ1-4, with D unclear. V was clipped by 4 bases and J by 6 bases, with 13 bases between them. The CDR3 has 14 amino acids. Per germline, CDR1 SGHRS and CDR2 YFSETQ. This CDR3 is CASSRQSRDEKLFF. CDR3 DNA: TGCGCCAGCAGCCGGCAAAGCCGGGATGAAAAACTGTTTTTT.

The chain uses TRBV6-6 and TRBJ1-5; the match to TRBD1 covers 7 bases. V gave up 6 bases and J gave up 0 bases; unmatched junction bases: 5. The germline V gene encodes CDR1 MNHNY and CDR2 SVGAGI (reference sequence). This CDR3 comprises 15 residues. The CDR3 nucleotides are TGTGCCAGCAGAACAGGGGATCATAGCAATCAGCCCCAGCATTTT. Translating it yields CASRTGDHSNQPQHF.

This clone is a singleton in its sample. This sequence joins TRBV5-4 and TRBJ2-2; TRBD1 agrees at 10 bases. The CDR3 length is 16 residues. The trim removed 4 bases at V and 4 bases at J, leaving 7 bases unmatched. CDR1 is SGHNT, CDR2 YYREEE, per germline (reference sequence). CDR3 bases: TGTGCCAGCAGCCTACCCGGGACAGGGGCCACCGGGGAGCTGTTTTTT. Its translation is CASSLPGTGATGELFF.

The genes are TRBV7-9 and TRBJ2-7; D perhaps matches TRBD1 (5 bases). V dropped 5 bases and J dropped 2 bases, with 13 bases sitting between them. Germline lookup yields CDR1 SEHNR and CDR2 FQNEAQ (reference sequence). This CDR3 spans 14 amino acids. The CDR3 here is CASSITGATYEQYF. The CDR3 DNA sequence: TGTGCCAGCAGCATAACAGGAGCTACCTACGAGCAGTACTTC. The complete variable domain, with remaining parts taken from reference TRBV7-9 and TRBJ2-7, reads DTGVSQNPRHKITKRGQNVTFRCDPISEHNRLYWYRQTLGQGPEFLTYFQNEAQLEKSRLLSDRFSAERPKGSFSTLEIQRTEQGDSAMYLCASSITGATYEQYFGPGTRLTVT.

The chain combines TRBV19 with TRBJ1-1; D gene ambiguous. V was clipped by 3 bases and J by 0 bases, with 11 bases between them. There are 15 residues in the CDR3. Germline lookup yields CDR1 LNHDA and CDR2 SQIVND (reference sequence). CDR3 region: CASSIKQIMNTEAFF. The DNA of the CDR3 is TGTGCCAGTAGTATCAAACAGATCATGAACACTGAAGCTTTCTTT. The whole variable domain, remainder taken from reference TRBV19 and TRBJ1-1, is DGGITQSPKYLFRKEGQNVTLSCEQNLNHDAMYWYRQDPGQGLRLIYYSQIVNDFQKGDIAEGYSVSREKKESFPLTVTSAQKNPTAFYLCASSIKQIMNTEAFFGQGTRLTVV.

This chain connects TRBV7-8 to TRBJ1-5; possibly TRBD1 for D (6 bases). This CDR3 has 16 residues. V lost 3 bases to trimming and J lost 2 bases, with 14 bases between them. CDR1 is SGHVS, CDR2 FQNEAQ, per germline. In DNA form, the CDR3 reads TGTGCCAGCAGCTTCGGGGGGCCGGACGGCAATCAGCCCCAGCATTTT. Protein: CASSFGGPDGNQPQHF.